Below, one T cell receptor (beta chain) is given with its context. The target antigen is unknown. V was cut by 3 bases and J by 4 bases, with 16 bases left in between. Germline-derived CDR1 and CDR2 are MDHEN and SYDVKM. The CDR3 extends over 15 amino acids. This record comes from a study of cytomegalovirus exposure and HLA in healthy donors. PCR employed 60 Vbeta and 13 Jbeta primers. Produced via immunoSEQ multiplex PCR; TCRdb's table is partial and in-frame only. The sample has 30,000 to 45,000 clones, roughly 89% seen once. Study-wide points: Roughly even sequencing depth across donors was the assumption behind the presence/absence analyses. In a later analysis, the majority of CMV-associated beta chains seemingly showed HLA restriction.

The V gene is TRBV28, the J gene TRBJ2-7; TRBD2 is a possible D gene (6 bases). Sequencing was performed on PBMCs. The clonotype was recovered from a middle-aged woman in good health and CMV-seropositive. The CDR3 sequence: CASSLAPFGGYEQYF. The CDR3 bases are TGTGCCAGCAGTTTGGCTCCCTTCGGGGGTTACGAGCAGTACTTC.